The 31 T cell receptor beta chains given below trace back to one sample, sequenced in a study of prognosis after radiotherapy for stage I lung cancer. Two-round multiplex PCR on genomic DNA was the method by which TCR beta CDR3 was amplified. The authors ran first-round PCR with primers specific to each TRBV and TRBJ gene. TCRdb processed the multiplex PCR reads anew with MiXCR; each CDR3 protein has one entry. The sample carries fewer than 20,000 distinct CDR3 sequences, 44% recorded once. Sequencing used PBMCs, obtained before or after stereotactic body radiation therapy (not recorded which). The source is a donor at least 50 years old with non-small cell lung cancer.

The chain uses TRBV6-2 or TRBV6-3 and TRBJ2-6; unclear D gene. The V end was cut by 5 bases, the J end by 0 bases, with 11 bases between. There are 16 residues in the CDR3. Looked up from germline, CDR1 is MNHEY and CDR2 is SVGEGT. CDR3 protein: CASSDLTVSGANVLTF. The CDR3 DNA is TGTGCCAGCAGTGACCTAACAGTCTCTGGGGCCAACGTCCTGACTTTC.

This clonotype has ten or more counts. The chain carries TRBV6-1 and TRBJ2-2, with D possibly being TRBD1 (5 bases). CDR1 and CDR2 from the germline V gene are MNHNS and SASEGT. V shed 6 bases and J shed 3 bases, with 17 bases lying between them. The CDR3 runs to 16 residues. The CDR3 DNA follows: TGTGCCAGCAGCAGACCGCAGGGTCTTGACACCGGGGAGCTGTTTTTT. Translating gives CASSRPQGLDTGELFF.

This clonotype is a singleton in its sample. Germline and junction disagree at one end, which may indicate a read error. J is TRBJ2-3 and V is TRBV24-1; D ambiguous. This CDR3 spans 13 amino acids. The germline V gene encodes CDR1 KGHDR and CDR2 SFDVKD. The CDR3 sequence is CATSEPFQDKQYF. CDR3 in DNA: TGTGCCACCAGTGAGCCGTTCCAAGATAAGCAGTATTTT.

This clonotype was detected many times. The genes are TRBV25-1 and TRBJ2-1, with D maybe TRBD1 (5 bases). This CDR3 is 15 amino acids long. Germline-derived CDR1 and CDR2 are MGHDK and SYGVNS. V shed 1 base and J shed 6 bases, with 13 bases lying between them. CDR3 bases: TGTGCCAGCAGTGAATCAGGGTCGAGGAGCAATGAGCAGTTCTTC. Protein sequence: CASSESGSRSNEQFF.

As to this clonotype: One base away lies a much larger clone, so this may be a sequencing read error. The chain employs TRBV6-1 and TRBJ1-3; weak D call: TRBD1 (6 bases). The germline CDR1 and CDR2 sequences are MNHNS and SASEGT. The CDR3 is 15 amino acids. The CDR3 spells CASILKGGNGNTTYF. As DNA, the CDR3 is TGTGCCAGCATCCTGAAGGGGGGCAATGGAAACACCACATATTTT.

V gene TRBV30 combines with J gene TRBJ2-1; D unclear. From germline, CDR1 is GTSNPN and CDR2 SVGIG (reference sequence). V was cut by 6 bases and J by 6 bases, with 12 bases left in between. The CDR3 is 12 residues long. CDR3 protein: CACHGRINEQFF. The DNA for the CDR3 is TGTGCCTGCCACGGTCGGATCAATGAGCAGTTCTTC.

This clonotype was seen at least ten times. The V and J genes are TRBV19 and TRBJ2-4, with a weak D call TRBD1 (6 bases). There are 13 residues in the CDR3. CDR1 and CDR2 (germline): LNHDA, SQIVND (reference sequence). V lost 5 bases and J lost 1, with 6 bases in between. The CDR3 region has the DNA TGTGCCAGTAGTCAGGGGGCCAAAAACATTCAGTACTTC. Protein sequence: CASSQGAKNIQYF.

This clonotype was counted at least ten times. The chain joins TRBV30 to TRBJ2-7, with a possible D match to TRBD2 (6 bases). There are 14 residues in the CDR3. Trimming cost V 4 bases and J 3 bases, with 16 bases left between them. Germline V gives CDR1 GTSNPN, CDR2 SVGIG (reference sequence). The CDR3 DNA sequence: TGTGCCTGGACGGGGGTCCGAACGGGCTACGAGCAGTACTTC. It encodes CAWTGVRTGYEQYF.

This clonotype showed up many times. CDR3 residues: CASSLRSWRGVNQPQHF. The CDR3 DNA follows: TGCGCCAGCAGCCTAAGGTCCTGGAGGGGCGTCAATCAGCCCCAGCATTTT. The V gene is TRBV4-1, the J gene TRBJ1-5; weak D call: TRBD1 (5 bases). CDR3 length: 17 residues. The germline CDR1 and CDR2 sequences are MGHRA and YSYEKL. V was trimmed by 4 bases and J by 3 bases, leaving 19 bases between them.

This chain joins TRBV19 and TRBJ1-2, with D possibly being TRBD1 (5 bases). V shed 5 bases and J shed 7 bases, with 20 bases lying between them. The CDR3 sequence is 15 residues long. CDR1 is LNHDA, CDR2 SQIVND, per germline (reference sequence). The CDR3 bases are TGTGCCAGTAGTCCAAGGGACCGAAATAGACTTGGCTACACCTTC. Translated: CASSPRDRNRLGYTF.

The V gene is TRBV2, the J gene TRBJ2-7; TRBD2 might be the D (6 bases). The CDR3 is 16 amino acids. V was shortened by 6 bases and J by 3 bases, with 21 bases between the two germline ends. The germline gives CDR1 SNHLY, CDR2 FYNNEI. The CDR3 nucleotides are TGTGCCAGCAGGGCCCGTGACTATCGGGAGTTCTACGAGCAGTACTTC. Encoded protein: CASRARDYREFYEQYF.

In its sample, this clonotype is medium-sized (0.01 to 0.1%). The chain combines TRBV6-1 with TRBJ2-7; 10 bases agree with TRBD1. CDR1 MNHNS and CDR2 SASEGT come from the germline V gene. V lost 6 bases and J lost 7; bases outside the gene matches: 12. CDR3 length: 15 residues. CDR3 sequence (DNA): TGTGCCAGCAGGGCCGGGACAGGGGAGGTCGGTGAGCAGTACTTC. Protein: CASRAGTGEVGEQYF.

Worth noting for this clonotype: At one of its ends the junction is not consistent with the germline gene, which may arise from a read error. This sequence joins TRBV2 and TRBJ1-1; D remains ambiguous. This CDR3 region has 14 residues. Germline V lookup: CDR1 SNHLY, CDR2 FYNNEI. As DNA, the CDR3 is TGTGCCAGCAGTGAAGGTGGGAGCGGGTACGAGCATTACTTT. Encoded protein: CASSEGGSGYEHYF. Drawing the rest from reference TRBV2 and TRBJ1-1, the complete variable domain is EPEVTQTPSHQVTQMGQEVILRCVPISNHLYFYWYRQILGQKVEFLVSFYNNEISEKSEIFDDQFSVERPDGSNFTLKIRSTKLEDSAMYFCASSEGGSGYEHYFGQGTRLTVV.

This clonotype was observed many times. The J gene is TRBJ2-2, the V gene TRBV7-9; 8 bases match TRBD1. The J segment lost 3 bases and the V segment lost 5 bases, leaving 11 bases of the junction unmatched. The CDR3 is 17 residues long. The germline CDR1 and CDR2 sequences are SEHNR and FQNEAQ (reference sequence). DNA for the CDR3: TGTGCCAGCAGCCAACGAGGACAGGGCGGGGACACCGGGGAGCTGTTTTTT. Its protein is CASSQRGQGGDTGELFF.

For the CDR3, the DNA is TGCGCCAGCAGTGGGACAGGGGACACCTACGAGCAGTACTTC. It specifies CASSGTGDTYEQYF. The chain employs TRBV5-1 and TRBJ2-7, with 10 bases aligning to TRBD1. The germline CDR1 and CDR2 sequences are SGHRS and YFSETQ. V shed 5 bases, J shed 2 bases, and the junction held 4 bases outside the gene matches. There are 14 residues in the CDR3. The variable domain in full, completed from reference TRBV5-1 and TRBJ2-7, reads KAGVTQTPRYLIKTRGQQVTLSCSPISGHRSVSWYQQTPGQGLQFLFEYFSETQRNKGNFPGRFSGRQFSNSRSEMNVSTLELGDSALYLCASSGTGDTYEQYFGPGTRLTVT.

This clonotype was recorded a few times. The rearrangement links TRBV19 to TRBJ2-2, with D perhaps TRBD2 (6 bases). CDR3 length: 15 amino acids. Germline CDR1 LNHDA, CDR2 SQIVND (reference sequence). V lost 7 bases, J lost 6 bases, and 18 bases lay in between. The CDR3 protein is CASIDSRWGAGELFF. The CDR3, as DNA: TGTGCCAGTATCGATTCTAGGTGGGGGGCCGGGGAGCTGTTTTTT.

This clonotype was observed at least ten times. This chain uses TRBV7-8 with TRBJ2-2; 8 nucleotides line up with TRBD1. Trimming at V came to 4 bases and at J to 5 bases, leaving 6 bases not matched to a gene. There are 15 residues in the CDR3. Germline assignment: CDR1 SGHVS and CDR2 FQNEAQ. The CDR3 is CASSSPGDRTGELFF. The CDR3 DNA sequence: TGTGCCAGCAGCTCACCCGGGGACAGGACCGGGGAGCTGTTTTTT.

Turning to this clonotype: The CDR3 does not close with the conserved phenylalanine or tryptophan, likely indicating a read error. The limits of the CDR3 on the DNA are not certain, so only TCRdb's listed CDR3 is given. The chain combines TRBV12-3 or TRBV12-4 with TRBJ1-2. The CDR3 length equals 13 residues, ends included. The CDR3 here is CASSRTGNYGYTL.

There are many counts of this clonotype. The chain combines TRBV30 with TRBJ1-6; no firm D call. V was trimmed by 6 bases and J by 2 bases, leaving 11 bases between them. This CDR3 is built from 14 residues. The V gene's germline CDR1 is GTSNPN and CDR2 SVGIG (reference sequence). CDR3 DNA: TGTGCCTGCCCGACGGAGACCTATAATTCACCCCTCCACTTT. It translates to CACPTETYNSPLHF. Filled out from reference TRBV30 and TRBJ1-6, the complete variable domain reads SQTIHQWPATLVQPVGSPLSLECTVEGTSNPNLYWYRQAAGRGLQLLFYSVGIGQISSEVPQNLSASRPQDRQFILSSKKLLLSDSGFYLCACPTETYNSPLHFGNGTRLTVT.

This chain joins TRBV2 and TRBJ2-7; 9 nucleotides align to TRBD1. The CDR3 is 14 residues long. Looked up from germline, CDR1 is SNHLY and CDR2 is FYNNEI. V shed 3 bases, J shed 3 bases, and the junction held 3 bases outside the gene matches. The CDR3 is CASSERTGVYEQYF. CDR3 DNA sequence: TGTGCCAGCAGTGAGAGGACAGGGGTCTACGAGCAGTACTTC. The full variable domain, with the rest looked up from reference TRBV2 and TRBJ2-7, is EPEVTQTPSHQVTQMGQEVILRCVPISNHLYFYWYRQILGQKVEFLVSFYNNEISEKSEIFDDQFSVERPDGSNFTLKIRSTKLEDSAMYFCASSERTGVYEQYFGPGTRLTVT.

This clonotype was recorded at least ten times. CDR3 sequence reads: CASSQDGAYNEQFF. As DNA, the CDR3 is TGCGCCAGCAGCCAAGATGGAGCGTACAATGAGCAGTTCTTC. The V and J genes are TRBV4-1 and TRBJ2-1, with no clear D. The CDR3 contains 14 residues. The V gene's germline CDR1 is MGHRA and CDR2 YSYEKL. Trimming cost V 0 bases and J 4 bases, with 7 bases left between them.

The chain is built from TRBV6-1 and TRBJ1-5, with 9 bases aligning to TRBD1. Germline CDR1 reads MNHNS; CDR2 reads SASEGT. J gave up 6 bases and V 4 bases, and 10 bases lay outside the gene matches. CDR3 length: 16 residues. CDR3 protein: CASSGTGVTSSQPQHF. The CDR3 DNA is TGTGCCAGCAGTGGGACAGGGGTCACGTCCTCTCAGCCCCAGCATTTT.

This clonotype was counted ten times or more. The junction differs from germline at one of its ends, possibly a read error. This rearrangement joins TRBV7-9 to TRBJ2-2; perhaps D is TRBD1 or TRBD2 (5 bases each). This CDR3 contains 16 residues. Germline assignment: CDR1 SEHNR and CDR2 FQNEAQ (reference sequence). CDR3 nucleotides: TGTACCAGCAGCCCGCTAGGGGACCAAGGCTTCGGGGAGCTGTTTTTT. This encodes CTSSPLGDQGFGELFF.

This clonotype has at least ten counts. The V and J genes are TRBV7-3 and TRBJ1-1; no clear D. The CDR3 length is 13 residues. V lost 6 bases, J lost 1 base, and 9 bases lay in between. CDR1 and CDR2 (germline): SGHTA, FQGTGA. Here the CDR3 DNA reads TGTGCCAGCAGTTTATCCGAGAACACTGAAGCTTTCTTT. Its translation: CASSLSENTEAFF.

The chain links TRBV11-2 to TRBJ2-2, with D perhaps matching TRBD2 (6 bases). V lost 8 bases to trimming and J lost 3 bases, with 10 bases between them. Germline V gene data show CDR1 as SGHAT and CDR2 as FQNNGV. The CDR3 runs to 13 residues. Written as DNA, the CDR3 is TGTGCCAGCGCCAGGGACTACACCGGGGAGCTGTTTTTT. It translates to CASARDYTGELFF.

This chain connects TRBV20-1 to TRBJ2-7; the match to TRBD1 covers 7 bases. The trim removed 4 bases at V and 0 bases at J, leaving 6 bases unmatched. Germline loops: CDR1 DFQATT, CDR2 SNEGSKA (reference sequence). There are 14 residues in the CDR3. The CDR3 bases are TGCAGTGCTAATGCCGGGACAGCCTCCTACGAGCAGTACTTC. Protein: CSANAGTASYEQYF.

Many counts were recorded for this clonotype. The V and J genes are TRBV2 and TRBJ2-4, with 9 bases aligning to TRBD1. Germline CDR1 and CDR2: SNHLY and FYNNEI. The CDR3 contains 15 residues. V dropped 6 bases and J dropped 2; count of bases not matched to a gene: 5. CDR3 sequence reads: CASRGQGKTKNIQYF. The CDR3 bases are TGTGCCAGCAGGGGACAGGGAAAGACCAAAAACATTCAGTACTTC.

This clonotype was seen at least ten times. The J gene is TRBJ2-7, the V gene TRBV2, with unresolved D. The CDR3 has 12 amino acids. Germline V gives CDR1 SNHLY, CDR2 FYNNEI. V lost 8 bases and J 2 bases, leaving 10 bases between the germline ends. CDR3 in amino acids: CASGTVTYEQYF. DNA of the CDR3: TGTGCCAGCGGAACAGTTACCTACGAGCAGTACTTC.

This clonotype was counted many times. V is TRBV5-1 and J is TRBJ2-1, with TRBD2 matching 10 bases. CDR1 and CDR2 (germline): SGHRS, YFSETQ. Trimming took 0 bases from V and 0 from J; bases not matched to a gene: 9. This CDR3 is 19 amino acids long. The chain's CDR3 is CASSLVRLAGWSSYNEQFF. CDR3 sequence (DNA): TGCGCCAGCAGCTTGGTGAGACTAGCGGGCTGGAGCTCCTACAATGAGCAGTTCTTC.

The chain uses TRBV9 and TRBJ1-2; 8 bases map to TRBD1. The J segment lost 5 bases and the V segment lost 0 bases, leaving 0 bases of the junction unmatched. The V gene's germline CDR1 is SGDLS and CDR2 YYNGEE. This CDR3 spans 13 amino acids. CDR3: CASSVGQGYGYTF. The CDR3 coding sequence is TGTGCCAGCAGCGTAGGACAGGGGTATGGCTACACCTTC. The variable domain in full, with the rest retrieved from reference TRBV9 and TRBJ1-2, is DSGVTQTPKHLITATGQRVTLRCSPRSGDLSVYWYQQSLDQGLQFLIQYYNGEERAKGNILERFSAQQFPDLHSELNLSSLELGDSALYFCASSVGQGYGYTFGSGTRLTVV.

On this clonotype itself: Possible read error: a much larger clone is one base away. The gene calls are TRBV20-1 and TRBJ2-5; 9 positions match TRBD2. This CDR3 spans 16 amino acids. Germline V lookup: CDR1 DFQATT, CDR2 SNEGSKA (reference sequence). J lost 1 base, V lost 4 bases, and 10 bases had no gene match. CDR3 sequence (DNA): TGCAGTGCTATAGATAGGCTAGCGGGGCTCCAAGAGACCCAGTACTTC. Residues: CSAIDRLAGLQETQYF.